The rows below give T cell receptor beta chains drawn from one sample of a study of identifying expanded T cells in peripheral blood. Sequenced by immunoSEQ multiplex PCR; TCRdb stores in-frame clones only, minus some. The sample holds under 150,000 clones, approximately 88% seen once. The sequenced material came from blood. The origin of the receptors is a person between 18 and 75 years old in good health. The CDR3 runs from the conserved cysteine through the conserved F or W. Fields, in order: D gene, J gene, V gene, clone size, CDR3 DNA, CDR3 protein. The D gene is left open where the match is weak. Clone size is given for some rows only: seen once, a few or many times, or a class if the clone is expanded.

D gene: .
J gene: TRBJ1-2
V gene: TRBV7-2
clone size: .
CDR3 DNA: TGTGCCAGCAGAATGGACAGTCGCTATGGCTACACCTTC
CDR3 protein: CASRMDSRYGYTF

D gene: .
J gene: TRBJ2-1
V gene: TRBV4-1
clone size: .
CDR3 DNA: TGCGCCAGCAGCCAAGGAAGGTCGGATGAGCAGTTCTTC
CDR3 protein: CASSQGRSDEQFF

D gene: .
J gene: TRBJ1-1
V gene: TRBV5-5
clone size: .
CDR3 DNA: TGTGCCAGCAGCTTGGGGGCTTTCTTT
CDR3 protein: CASSLGAFF

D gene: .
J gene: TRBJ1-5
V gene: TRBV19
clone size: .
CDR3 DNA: TGTGCCAGTAGTATTATGTGGGGCAGAGATCAGCCCCAGCATTTT
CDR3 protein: CASSIMWGRDQPQHF

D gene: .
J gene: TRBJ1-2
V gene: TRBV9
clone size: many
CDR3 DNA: TGTGCCAGCAGCGTAGGTCTTTCCGGGAAATATGGCTACACCTTC
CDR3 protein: CASSVGLSGKYGYTF

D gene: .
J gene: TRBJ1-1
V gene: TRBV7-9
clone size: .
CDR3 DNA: TGTGCCAGCAGCTTAGCCAGGGAGAGCACTGAAGCTTTCTTT
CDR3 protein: CASSLARESTEAFF

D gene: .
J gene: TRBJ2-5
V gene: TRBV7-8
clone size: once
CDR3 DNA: TGTGCCAGCAGCTTACGGCATGGGCAGAAAGAGACCCAGTACTTC
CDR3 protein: CASSLRHGQKETQYF

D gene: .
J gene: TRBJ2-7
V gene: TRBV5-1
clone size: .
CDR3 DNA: TGCGCCAGCAGCTTGGCCGCCAGCTCCTACGAGCAGTACTTC
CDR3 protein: CASSLAASSYEQYF

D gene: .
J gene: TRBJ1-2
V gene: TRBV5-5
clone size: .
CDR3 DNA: TGTGCCAGCAGCCGGGGGGCGGGGTATGGCTACACCTTC
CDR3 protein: CASSRGAGYGYTF

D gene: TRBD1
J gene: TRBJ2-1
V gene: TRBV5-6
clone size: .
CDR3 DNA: TGTGCCAGCAGCCCTGGGACAGGGGAAGAGCAGTTCTTC
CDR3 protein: CASSPGTGEEQFF

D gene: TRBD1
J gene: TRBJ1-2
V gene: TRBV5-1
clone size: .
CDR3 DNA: TGCGCCAGCAGCTTGTTGGGGGACAGGGCGGATGGCTACACCTTC
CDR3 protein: CASSLLGDRADGYTF

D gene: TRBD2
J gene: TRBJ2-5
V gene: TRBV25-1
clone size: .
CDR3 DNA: TGTGCCAGCAGTGGACTACTACTAGCGGGGGGAGAGACCCAGTACTTC
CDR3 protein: CASSGLLLAGGETQYF

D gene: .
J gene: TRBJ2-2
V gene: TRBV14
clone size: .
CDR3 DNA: TGTGCCAGCAGCCAACGAGGGACCGGGGAGCTGTTTTTT
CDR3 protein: CASSQRGTGELFF

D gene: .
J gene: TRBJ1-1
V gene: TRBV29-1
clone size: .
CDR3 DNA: TGCAGCGTTGACAACAGCTTGAACACTGAAGCTTTCTTT
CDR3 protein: CSVDNSLNTEAFF

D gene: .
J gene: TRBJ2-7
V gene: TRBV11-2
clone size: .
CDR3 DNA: TGTGCCAGCAGCTTAGGGACGCACTACGAGCAGTACTTC
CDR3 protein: CASSLGTHYEQYF

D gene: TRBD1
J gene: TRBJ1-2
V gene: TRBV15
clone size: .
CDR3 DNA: TGTGCCACCAGCACTGGGGGACAGACTAACTATGGCTACACCTTC
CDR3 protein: CATSTGGQTNYGYTF

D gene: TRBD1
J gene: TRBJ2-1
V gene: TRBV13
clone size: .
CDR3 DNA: TGTGCCAGCAGCCAGTACAGGGGGCTGAGGAATGAGCAGTTCTTC
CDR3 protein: CASSQYRGLRNEQFF

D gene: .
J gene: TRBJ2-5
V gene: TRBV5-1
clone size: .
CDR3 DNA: TGCGCCAGCAGCTTGTCGCTTGGTGAGACCCAGTACTTC
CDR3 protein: CASSLSLGETQYF

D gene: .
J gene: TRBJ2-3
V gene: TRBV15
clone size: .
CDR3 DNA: TGTGCCACCAGCAGAGAACGTAGTAACGGGGGTACAGATACGCAGTATTTT
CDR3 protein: CATSRERSNGGTDTQYF

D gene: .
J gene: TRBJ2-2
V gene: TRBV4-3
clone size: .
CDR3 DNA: TGCGCCAGCAGCCAAGAAGGGGGTTTCGACACCGGGGAGCTGTTTTTT
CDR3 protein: CASSQEGGFDTGELFF

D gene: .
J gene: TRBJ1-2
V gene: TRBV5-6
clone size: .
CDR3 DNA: TGTGCCAGCAGCCGAATCACAGCTAACTATGGCTACACCTTC
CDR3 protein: CASSRITANYGYTF

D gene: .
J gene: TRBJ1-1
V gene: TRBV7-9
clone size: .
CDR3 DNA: TGTGCCAGCACCCGTTCGTTCGGAATGATGGAGGACACTGAAGCTTTCTTT
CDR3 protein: CASTRSFGMMEDTEAFF

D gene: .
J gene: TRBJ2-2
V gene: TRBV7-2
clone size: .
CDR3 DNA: TGTGCCAGCAGCCCCGACCGGGGGCGGGGAACGAACGGGGAGCTGTTTTTT
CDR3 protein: CASSPDRGRGTNGELFF

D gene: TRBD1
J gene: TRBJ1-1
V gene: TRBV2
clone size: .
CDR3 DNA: TGTGCCAGCAGGGACAGGGCCGAAACTGAAGCTTTCTTT
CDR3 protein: CASRDRAETEAFF

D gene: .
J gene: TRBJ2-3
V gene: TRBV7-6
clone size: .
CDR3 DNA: TGTGCCAGCAGCTTAGCAGTAGGAGGGGGAACAGATACGCAGTATTTT
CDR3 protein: CASSLAVGGGTDTQYF

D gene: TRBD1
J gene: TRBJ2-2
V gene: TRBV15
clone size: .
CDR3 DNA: TGTGCCACCAGCGCCCCGGGACAGGGATTAACCGGGGAGCTGTTTTTT
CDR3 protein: CATSAPGQGLTGELFF

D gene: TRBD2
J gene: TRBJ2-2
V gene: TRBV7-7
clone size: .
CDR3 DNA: TGTGCCAGCAGCGAGGGCGGACTAGCGGGGACTCCCGGGGAGCTGTTTTTT
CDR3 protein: CASSEGGLAGTPGELFF

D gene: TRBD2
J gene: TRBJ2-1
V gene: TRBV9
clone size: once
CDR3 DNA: TGTGCCAGCAGCGTCGGCGGGGGGCCTTACAATGAGCAGTTCTTC
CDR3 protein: CASSVGGGPYNEQFF

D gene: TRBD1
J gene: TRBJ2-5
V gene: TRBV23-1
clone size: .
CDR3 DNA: TGCGCCAGCAGTCAAATCTCCCCAGGGGGCGAGAAGACCCAGTACTTC
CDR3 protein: CASSQISPGGEKTQYF

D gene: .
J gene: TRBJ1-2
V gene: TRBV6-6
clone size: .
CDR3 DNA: TGTGCCAGCAGTTACGTGGAGTATGGCTACACCTTC
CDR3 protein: CASSYVEYGYTF

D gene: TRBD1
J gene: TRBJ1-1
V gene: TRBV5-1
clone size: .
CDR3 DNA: TGCGCCAGCAGTTTCCAGGGGGGCACTGAAGCTTTCTTT
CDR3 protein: CASSFQGGTEAFF

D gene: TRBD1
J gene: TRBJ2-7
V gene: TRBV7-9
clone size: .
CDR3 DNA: TGTGCCAGCAGCCGGACAGGGATGACCTACGAGCAGTACTTC
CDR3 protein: CASSRTGMTYEQYF

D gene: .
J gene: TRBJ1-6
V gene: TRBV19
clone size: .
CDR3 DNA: TGTGCCAGTTCCATGGTAGGGGGAAATTCACCCCTCCACTTT
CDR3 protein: CASSMVGGNSPLHF

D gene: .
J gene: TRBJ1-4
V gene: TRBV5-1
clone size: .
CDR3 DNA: TGCGCCAGCAGCTTGCTGGGTGAAAAACTGTTTTTT
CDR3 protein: CASSLLGEKLFF

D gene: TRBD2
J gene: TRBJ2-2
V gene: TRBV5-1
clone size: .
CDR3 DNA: TGCGCCAGCAGTTCCCTAGCGGGGCCGAACACCGGGGAGCTGTTTTTT
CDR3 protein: CASSSLAGPNTGELFF

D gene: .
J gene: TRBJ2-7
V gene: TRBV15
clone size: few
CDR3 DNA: TGTGCCACCAGCAGAGCTGGGACGGAATCCTACGAGCAGTACTTC
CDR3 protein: CATSRAGTESYEQYF

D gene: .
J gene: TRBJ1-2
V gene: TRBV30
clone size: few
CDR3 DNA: TGTGCCTGGAGTACAAGAGGGGGCTATGGCTACACCTTC
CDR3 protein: CAWSTRGGYGYTF

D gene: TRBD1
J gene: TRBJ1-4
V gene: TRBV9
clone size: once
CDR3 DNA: TGTGCCAGCAGCGTAGGCGGACAGGCATATGAAAAACTGTTTTTT
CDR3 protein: CASSVGGQAYEKLFF

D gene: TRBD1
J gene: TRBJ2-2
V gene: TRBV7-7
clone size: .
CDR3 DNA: TGTGCCAGCAGCCACACAGGGGACACTAAGGCCGGGGAGCTGTTTTTT
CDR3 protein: CASSHTGDTKAGELFF

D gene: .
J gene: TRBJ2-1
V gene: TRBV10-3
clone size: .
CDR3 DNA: TGTGCCATCAGTGACGACAGTGGGGCCTACAATGAGCAGTTCTTC
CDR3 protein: CAISDDSGAYNEQFF

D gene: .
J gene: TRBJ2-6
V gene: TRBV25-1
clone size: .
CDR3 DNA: TGTGCCAGCAGTGTAACTGGGGCCAACGTCCTGACTTTC
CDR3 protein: CASSVTGANVLTF

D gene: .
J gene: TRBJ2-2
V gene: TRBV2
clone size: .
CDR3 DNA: TGTGCCAGCAGTTTTCCGGGACCGCTAATCGCCGGGGAGCTGTTTTTT
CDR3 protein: CASSFPGPLIAGELFF

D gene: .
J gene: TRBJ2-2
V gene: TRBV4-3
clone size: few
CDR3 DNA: TGCGCCAGCAGCCCCATCGGGGCAGGGGTTGGGGCGAACACCGGGGAGCTGTTTTTT
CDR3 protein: CASSPIGAGVGANTGELFF

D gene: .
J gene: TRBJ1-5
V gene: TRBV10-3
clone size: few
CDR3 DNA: TGTGCCATCAGTGAGGAAACAGGAAATCAGCCCCAGCATTTT
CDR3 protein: CAISEETGNQPQHF

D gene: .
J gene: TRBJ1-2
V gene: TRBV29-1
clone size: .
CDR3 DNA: TGCAGCGTTGAAGAAATTCTCTATGGCTACACCTTC
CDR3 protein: CSVEEILYGYTF

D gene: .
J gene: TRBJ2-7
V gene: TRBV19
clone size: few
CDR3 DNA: TGTGCCAGTAGTATCTCGGGGCCCAGCGAGCAGTACTTC
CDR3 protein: CASSISGPSEQYF

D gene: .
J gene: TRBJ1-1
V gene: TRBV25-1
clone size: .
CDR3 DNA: TGTGCCAGCAGTGAATTTAGGGGCCAAAACACTGAAGCTTTCTTT
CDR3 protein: CASSEFRGQNTEAFF

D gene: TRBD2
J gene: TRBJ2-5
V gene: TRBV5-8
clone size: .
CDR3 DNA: TGTGCCAGCAGCTTGCACGAATCGACTAGCGGGGGAGAGACCCAGTACTTC
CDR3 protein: CASSLHESTSGGETQYF

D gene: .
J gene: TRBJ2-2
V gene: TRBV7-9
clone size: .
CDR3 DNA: TGTGCCAGCAGCCCAAGGGTAGCGAACACCGGGGAGCTGTTTTTT
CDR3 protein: CASSPRVANTGELFF

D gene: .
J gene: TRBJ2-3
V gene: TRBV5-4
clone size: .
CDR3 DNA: TGTGCCAGCAGCTTCCAGGGGACCACAGATACGCAGTATTTT
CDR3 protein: CASSFQGTTDTQYF

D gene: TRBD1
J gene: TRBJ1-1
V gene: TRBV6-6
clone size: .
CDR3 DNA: TGTGCCAGCAGTTACCCGACAGGGACAACTGAAGCTTTCTTT
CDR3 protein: CASSYPTGTTEAFF

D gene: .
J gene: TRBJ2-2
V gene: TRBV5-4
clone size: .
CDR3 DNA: TGTGCCAGCAGCTTGTCAATATTGGGGGGTAGAACCGGGGAGCTGTTTTTT
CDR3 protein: CASSLSILGGRTGELFF

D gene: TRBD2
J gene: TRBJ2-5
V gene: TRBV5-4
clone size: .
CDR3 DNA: TGTGCCAGCACCATTTCTAGCGGGGGGGCGAGGACCCAGTACTTC
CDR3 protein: CASTISSGGARTQYF

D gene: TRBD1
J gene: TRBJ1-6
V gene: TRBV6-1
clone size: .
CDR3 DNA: TGTGCCAGCAGTACAGGGGAAGACCATTCACCCCTCCACTTT
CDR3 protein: CASSTGEDHSPLHF

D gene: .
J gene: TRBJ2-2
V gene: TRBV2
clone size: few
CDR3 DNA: TGTGCCAGCAGTGTTTTGGGGGAGCTGTTTTTT
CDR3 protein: CASSVLGELFF

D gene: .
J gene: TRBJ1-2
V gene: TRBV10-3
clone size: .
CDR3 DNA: TGTGCCATCAGTGATCGAGGGTCACCAAGACAGTCACCTAACTATGGCTACACCTTC
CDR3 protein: CAISDRGSPRQSPNYGYTF

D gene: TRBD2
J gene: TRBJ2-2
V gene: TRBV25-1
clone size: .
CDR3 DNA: TGTGCCAGCAGGAACGCCGGGGGGGCGAGGACCGGGGAGCTGTTTTTT
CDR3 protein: CASRNAGGARTGELFF

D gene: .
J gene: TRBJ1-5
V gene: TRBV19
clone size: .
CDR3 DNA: TGTGCCAGTAGTATCTTGCAGGATCGTCAGCCCCAGCATTTT
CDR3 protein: CASSILQDRQPQHF

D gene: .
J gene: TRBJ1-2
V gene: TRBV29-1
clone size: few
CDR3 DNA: TGCAGCGTAGGGACTAACTATGGCTACACCTTC
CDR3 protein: CSVGTNYGYTF